The 13 T cell receptor beta chains below all came from one sample that was sequenced in a study of blood T cell repertoires in COVID-19. Produced via immunoSEQ multiplex PCR; TCRdb's table is partial and in-frame only. The data show about 440,000 clones, around 89% seen once. Sequenced material: peripheral blood. The receptors shown here come from a woman under 40 with acute or convalescent COVID-19.

This clone was counted a few times. The J gene is TRBJ1-2, the V gene TRBV30; D is unresolved. V dropped 2 bases and J dropped 9 bases, with 19 bases sitting between them. Germline loops: CDR1 GTSNPN, CDR2 SVGIG (reference sequence). The CDR3 length is 14 residues. This CDR3 is CAWSSGQVFLSYTF. As DNA, the CDR3 is TGTGCCTGGAGTTCTGGCCAGGTTTTTTTGAGCTACACCTTC.

The V call is TRBV12-5, the J call TRBJ2-1; TRBD2 agrees at 8 bases. The CDR3 spans 18 residues. V lost 1 base, J lost 8 bases, and 16 bases stayed unmatched. CDR1 and CDR2 (germline): LGHNT, FRNRAP. The CDR3 nucleotides are TGTGCTAGTGGTTTGGCCGCCGGGCCGGGGGGGAGGCGTGATGAGCAGTTCTTC. Encoded protein: CASGLAAGPGGRRDEQFF.

V and J are TRBV6-4 and TRBJ2-5, with 7 bases matching TRBD2. The CDR3 is made up of 15 amino acids. J was trimmed by 5 bases and V by 4 bases; bases with no gene match: 10. Germline V gives CDR1 MRHNA, CDR2 SNTAGT. The CDR3 is CASSAFGLGSETQYF. The CDR3 nucleotides read TGTGCCAGCAGTGCCTTCGGACTAGGGTCTGAGACCCAGTACTTC.

This clone was counted only a few times. This chain joins TRBV18 and TRBJ1-1; D unclear. V lost 2 bases and J lost 5, with 12 bases in between. CDR3 length: 14 residues. In germline, CDR1 is KGHSH, CDR2 LQKENI. The CDR3 loop is CASSPNRGETEAFF. CDR3 nucleotides: TGTGCCAGCTCACCAAATCGCGGGGAAACTGAAGCTTTCTTT. The whole variable domain, filled in from reference TRBV18 and TRBJ1-1, reads NAGVMQNPRHLVRRRGQEARLRCSPMKGHSHVYWYRQLPEEGLKFMVYLQKENIIDESGMPKERFSAEFPKEGPSILRIQQVVRGDSAAYFCASSPNRGETEAFFGQGTRLTVV.

The CDR3 sequence is CASSPALEAFYTF. The CDR3 nucleotides are TGTGCCAGCAGCCCCGCTTTGGAGGCCTTCTACACCTTC. This chain links TRBV28 with TRBJ1-2; D uncertain. The CDR3 spans 13 residues. From germline, CDR1 is MDHEN and CDR2 SYDVKM. The V gene lost 6 bases and the J gene lost 10 bases, with 18 bases spanning the gap.

This rearrangement joins TRBV6-5 to TRBJ1-2; TRBD1 matches 9 bases. The CDR3 runs to 15 residues. J lost 7 bases, V lost 8 bases, and 14 bases had no gene match. Germline V gene lookup returns CDR1 MNHEY and CDR2 SVGAGI. The CDR3 loop reads CASQPRGQGKSGYTF. The CDR3 DNA follows: TGTGCCAGCCAACCCCGCGGACAGGGGAAGTCTGGCTACACCTTC.

The rearrangement uses TRBV6-5 and TRBJ2-7; D remains unclear. CDR3 size: 14 residues. Trimming removed 2 bases at V and 2 bases at J, with 10 bases between. Looked up from germline, CDR1 is MNHEY and CDR2 is SVGAGI. The CDR3 loop is CASSYAVQPYEQYF. CDR3 DNA: TGTGCCAGCAGTTACGCAGTCCAACCCTACGAGCAGTACTTC.

This clone has a handful of counts. The rearrangement uses TRBV28 and TRBJ1-5, with D uncertain. The ends were cut back, 10 bases at V and 0 bases at J, with 10 bases in the middle. Looked up from germline, CDR1 is MDHEN and CDR2 is SYDVKM. The CDR3 has 13 residues. CDR3 loop: CATSVNSNQPQHF. Here the CDR3 DNA reads TGTGCCACCTCAGTGAATAGCAATCAGCCCCAGCATTTT.

The rearrangement links TRBV18 to TRBJ2-2; 10 bases are shared with TRBD1. This CDR3 spans 15 amino acids. J was trimmed by 3 bases and V by 3 bases; bases with no gene match: 1. Germline V gives CDR1 KGHSH, CDR2 LQKENI. CDR3 loop: CASSPGTGDTGELFF. In DNA form, the CDR3 reads TGTGCCAGCTCACCGGGGACAGGGGACACCGGGGAGCTGTTTTTT.

Concerning this clone: Other DNA sequences in the same sample also yield this CDR3. This sequence joins TRBV6-6 and TRBJ2-3, with no clear D. V lost 0 bases, J lost 2 bases, and 12 bases lay in between. This CDR3 region has 16 residues. CDR1 is MNHNY and CDR2 is SVGAGI in the germline V gene (reference sequence). CDR3 nucleotide sequence: TGTGCCAGCAGTTACTCAACCTCAGGTAACACAGATACGCAGTATTTT. Its protein product is CASSYSTSGNTDTQYF.

The chain links TRBV4-1 to TRBJ1-1; no reliable D call. V gave up 0 bases and J gave up 4 bases, with 12 bases separating them. CDR3 length: 15 amino acids. From germline, CDR1 is MGHRA and CDR2 YSYEKL. This CDR3 is CASSQDRGGGTEAFF. In nucleotides, the CDR3 is TGCGCCAGCAGCCAAGACCGGGGTGGCGGCACTGAAGCTTTCTTT.

The rearrangement links TRBV4-1 to TRBJ2-7; 9 nucleotides agree with TRBD1. V trimming: 5 bases; J trimming: 5 bases; junction bases outside the gene matches: 7. The germline gives CDR1 MGHRA, CDR2 YSYEKL. The length of the CDR3 is 14 residues. Here the CDR3 reads CASSSRDRVDEQYF. In nucleotides, the CDR3 is TGCGCCAGCAGCTCCCGGGACAGGGTCGACGAGCAGTACTTC.

The V and J genes are TRBV5-1 and TRBJ2-5, with TRBD2 as a possible D gene (5 bases). The CDR3 has 14 residues. Germline loops: CDR1 SGHRS, CDR2 YFSETQ. Trimming removed 3 bases at V and 0 bases at J, with 9 bases between. CDR3: CASSSRLNQETQYF. CDR3 DNA: TGCGCCAGCAGCTCGAGACTAAACCAAGAGACCCAGTACTTC.